A selection of T cell receptor beta chains follows, all from one sample in a study of blood T cell repertoires in COVID-19. Here immunoSEQ multiplex PCR was the method, and the copy in TCRdb shows in-frame clones only, minus some. The repertoire consists of 98,000 or so clones, with 84% occurring once and the leading ten covering roughly 29%. The sequenced sample was peripheral blood. These receptors were obtained from a man in his 60s with acute or convalescent COVID-19. Both conserved end residues are trimmed from each CDR3. The order of the fields is CDR3 protein, V gene.

cdr3_aa: ASKTRENTGELF
v_call: TRBV6-6

cdr3_aa: ASSPGFTEAF
v_call: TRBV3-1/TRBV3-2

cdr3_aa: SVGGLWAETQY
v_call: TRBV29-1

cdr3_aa: ASSEPGQANTEAF
v_call: TRBV10-1

cdr3_aa: ATSTRNSGNTIY
v_call: TRBV15

cdr3_aa: ASSPGQGTSPLH
v_call: TRBV5-1

cdr3_aa: ASTEGQGETEAF
v_call: TRBV5-1

cdr3_aa: AWSATGSYGYT
v_call: TRBV30

cdr3_aa: ASSLGQGNSQPQH
v_call: TRBV28

cdr3_aa: ASSQFSGGNNSPLH
v_call: TRBV3-1/TRBV3-2

cdr3_aa: ATSDPGTSSGLDTQY
v_call: TRBV24-1

cdr3_aa: ASSFGVLSSYEQY
v_call: TRBV28

cdr3_aa: ASSLFGGTEAF
v_call: TRBV7-9

cdr3_aa: ASTRGSTHGETQY
v_call: TRBV6-5

cdr3_aa: ASRSSVTTNEKLF
v_call: TRBV16